This T cell receptor beta chain was obtained from a study of CD8+CD57+ T cells in acquired aplastic anemia. This CDR3 is 14 amino acids long. Deletions cut 3 bases from V and 1 base from J, with 6 bases between. Germline lookup yields CDR1 MDHEN and CDR2 SYDVKM. This clonotype was counted a few times. Its matching antigen is unknown. The study, taken as a whole, reports: Both patients and controls carried the same twenty-nine CD8+ CDR3 sequences. No significant patient-versus-control difference appeared in CD8+ Simpson's diversity.

CDR3 and TCR beta VDJ profiling relied on a genomic DNA template. In TCRdb, the reads were re-called with MiXCR into one record per CDR3 protein. This table has about 160,000 distinct CDR3 sequences, approximately 44% appearing once. V is TRBV28 and J is TRBJ2-2; D unclear. This TCR was recovered from a human donor in good health. Sequencing input: sorted CD4+, CD8+, or CD8+CD57+ T cells (not recorded which) from PBMCs. In DNA, the CDR3 is TGTGCCAGCAGTTTGTTCCGGAACACCGGGGAGCTGTTTTTT. Amino acids: CASSLFRNTGELFF. Full variable domain (rest looked up from reference TRBV28 and TRBJ2-2): DVKVTQSSRYLVKRTGEKVFLECVQDMDHENMFWYRQDPGLGLRLIYFSYDVKMKEKGDIPEGYSVSREKKERFSLILESASTNQTSMYLCASSLFRNTGELFFGEGSRLTVL.